Each of the 14 T cell receptor beta chains below was sequenced from the same sample in a study of blood T cells in healthy people across ages. With a J-beta primer mix and a sample-barcoded 5' primer, a second PCR ran about 7 to 12 cycles. TCRdb re-called the 5' RACE reads with MiXCR, one entry per CDR3 protein. This sample has about 780,000 distinct CDR3 sequences, with 35% to 60% found just once. What was sequenced was blood. These receptors all stem from an elderly man in good health.

The gene calls are TRBV20-1 and TRBJ2-3; 7 nucleotides match TRBD2. J was trimmed by 0 bases and V by 3 bases; bases with no gene match: 6. Germline loops: CDR1 DFQATT, CDR2 SNEGSKA (reference sequence). The CDR3 totals 15 residues. The CDR3 DNA sequence: TGCAGTGCTAGGGGAGCGGGACCTAGCACAGATACGCAGTATTTT. This translates into CSARGAGPSTDTQYF.

A few counts support this clonotype. The chain employs TRBV24-1 and TRBJ2-1; either TRBD1 or TRBD2 may supply D (5 bases each). This CDR3 has 14 residues. CDR1 and CDR2 (germline): KGHDR, SFDVKD. Trimming pared 3 bases from V and 10 bases from J, leaving 15 bases between. The CDR3 DNA is TGTGCCACCAGTGATCGGGACGCAGATCGAGAGCAGTTCTTC. This codes for CATSDRDADREQFF.

The chain recombines TRBV15 with TRBJ1-2; D is possibly TRBD1 (6 bases). With 0 bases removed from V and 7 bases from J, the gap between germline ends came to 18 bases. The germline V gene encodes CDR1 LNHNV and CDR2 YYDKDF (reference sequence). This CDR3 region has 16 residues. The CDR3 here is CATSRDVPGASRGYTF. The DNA for the CDR3 is TGTGCCACCAGCAGAGATGTACCGGGGGCGTCTCGTGGCTACACCTTC.

The V and J genes are TRBV12-3 or TRBV12-4 and TRBJ2-1, with 10 bases that match TRBD2. Germline trimming cut 3 bases from V and 8 bases from J; bases unmatched to any gene: 7. This CDR3 comprises 15 residues. DNA for the CDR3: TGTGCCAGCAGTTTGGCTAGCGGGAGTGTCCATGAGCAGTTCTTC. As protein: CASSLASGSVHEQFF.

The V call is TRBV20-1, the J call TRBJ2-1; 14 bases are a match to TRBD2. The CDR3 is 16 amino acids. Germline V gene sequence: CDR1 DFQATT, CDR2 SNEGSKA (reference sequence). V dropped 3 bases and J dropped 4; count of bases not matched to a gene: 5. For the CDR3, the DNA is TGCAGTGCTAGCAGACTAGCGGGAGGGCCATACAATGAGCAGTTCTTC. Amino acids: CSASRLAGGPYNEQFF.

This clonotype was counted once. The chain is built from TRBV24-1 and TRBJ2-3, with 8 bases matching TRBD1. J lost 2 bases, V lost 3 bases, and 9 bases had no gene match. Germline CDR1 and CDR2: KGHDR and SFDVKD. There are 17 residues in the CDR3. The CDR3 bases are TGTGCCACCAGTGATACGACAGGGGAGGACCCCACAGATACGCAGTATTTT. Translated, it gives CATSDTTGEDPTDTQYF.

The sample holds a few counts of this clonotype. This chain joins TRBV28 and TRBJ2-2, with D perhaps matching TRBD2 (5 bases). This CDR3 is built from 15 residues. V lost 5 bases and J 4 bases, leaving 14 bases between the germline ends. The germline gives CDR1 MDHEN, CDR2 SYDVKM. This chain's CDR3 is CASSPRTSPTGELFF. The CDR3 region has the DNA TGTGCCAGCAGTCCAAGGACTTCGCCCACCGGGGAGCTGTTTTTT.

This clonotype was picked up one time. CDR3 coding DNA: TGTGCCAGCAGCCAAGCCGGGAGGGCCGGAGAGACCCAGTACTTC. Translated: CASSQAGRAGETQYF. The chain links TRBV3-1 to TRBJ2-7; 8 positions match TRBD2. Judging by the DNA end, TRBJ2-5 fits better; the J call may be wrong. CDR3 length: 15 residues. The germline V gene has CDR1 LGHDT and CDR2 YNNKEL (reference sequence).

The chain carries TRBV20-1 and TRBJ2-4, with TRBD2 identical over 8 bases. V was pared by 3 bases and J by 3 bases, with 7 bases of the junction left unmatched. CDR1 DFQATT and CDR2 SNEGSKA come from the germline V gene (reference sequence). The CDR3 runs 15 residues. CDR3 sequence (DNA): TGCAGTGCTAGTACCGGGAGGGCCGACAAAAACATTCAGTACTTC. Translating it yields CSASTGRADKNIQYF.

Note on this clonotype: Being one base from a much bigger clone, this may be a read error. The J gene is TRBJ2-2, the V gene TRBV2, with TRBD2 matching over 9 bases. CDR3 length: 15 amino acids. From germline, CDR1 is SNHLY and CDR2 FYNNEI. The CDR3 sequence: CAGSEIVAGDGELFF. The CDR3 nucleotides are TGTGCCGGCAGTGAAATTGTAGCGGGAGATGGGGAGCTGTTTTTT.

This clonotype was detected only a few times. J is TRBJ1-3 and V is TRBV12-3 or TRBV12-4; D remains unclear. This CDR3 comprises 17 residues. V lost 4 bases to trimming and J lost 3 bases, with 19 bases between them. The CDR3 region is CASSSTRTTADGNTIYF. The CDR3 region has the DNA TGTGCCAGCAGTTCTACACGTACCACGGCGGATGGAAACACCATATATTTT.

The rearrangement links TRBV11-3 to TRBJ2-2; 8 bases are a match to TRBD1. Germline CDR1 and CDR2: SGHNT and YENEEA. Trimming at V came to 3 bases and at J to 2 bases, leaving 11 bases not matched to a gene. The length of the CDR3 is 18 residues. The CDR3 loop reads CASSLKTGVTRNTGELFF. The CDR3 nucleotides read TGTGCCAGCAGCTTGAAGACAGGGGTAACCCGTAACACCGGGGAGCTGTTTTTT.

The chain has TRBV20-1 and TRBJ1-5; a weak D match, TRBD1 (5 bases). CDR1 is DFQATT, CDR2 SNEGSKA, per germline (reference sequence). This CDR3 is built from 12 residues. Trimming took 1 base from V and 6 from J, leaving 7 bases between them. CDR3 residues: CSARAGGQPQHF. As DNA, the CDR3 is TGCAGTGCTAGAGCGGGGGGTCAGCCCCAGCATTTT.

This chain links TRBV7-2 with TRBJ2-3, with 9 bases fitting TRBD2. After removal of 6 bases from V and 2 bases from J, the junction contained 3 bases not matched to a gene. The CDR3 spans 14 residues. Germline V CDR1 and CDR2: SGHTA, FQGNSA. CDR3 DNA sequence: TGTGCCAGCAGTCTAGCGGGATACACAGATACGCAGTATTTT. It specifies CASSLAGYTDTQYF.